The 3 T cell receptor beta chains listed next were all sequenced from one sample in a study of blood T cell repertoires in COVID-19. Sequencing used immunoSEQ multiplex PCR; TCRdb keeps in-frame clones, though not all of them. The data show tens of thousands of clones, roughly 90% seen once. What was sequenced was peripheral blood. The source is a man aged 30-40 years with acute or convalescent COVID-19.

J is TRBJ2-2 and V is TRBV7-3; the D gene is possibly TRBD2 (5 bases). CDR1 is SGHTA and CDR2 is FQGTGA in the germline V gene. The CDR3 spans 14 residues. V was trimmed by 3 bases and J by 6 bases, leaving 11 bases between them. CDR3 sequence reads: CASSLDFRPGELFF. DNA for the CDR3: TGTGCCAGCAGCTTGGACTTTCGGCCCGGGGAGCTGTTTTTT.

CDR3: CATEPGQNTGELFF. CDR3 sequence (DNA): TGTGCCACCGAACCGGGACAGAATACCGGGGAGCTGTTTTTT. The chain employs TRBV6-5 and TRBJ2-2, with TRBD1 identical over 7 bases. The CDR3 is 14 amino acids. Germline trimming cut 10 bases from V and 5 bases from J; bases unmatched to any gene: 10. Germline assignment: CDR1 MNHEY and CDR2 SVGAGI.

This CDR3 reads CASSLATGDYEQYF. The CDR3 DNA reads as TGCGCCAGCAGCTTGGCCACAGGGGACTACGAGCAGTACTTC. J is TRBJ2-7 and V is TRBV5-1; 7 nucleotides line up with TRBD1. This CDR3 contains 14 residues. Germline values: CDR1 SGHRS, CDR2 YFSETQ. V lost 0 bases and J lost 3; bases outside the gene matches: 3.